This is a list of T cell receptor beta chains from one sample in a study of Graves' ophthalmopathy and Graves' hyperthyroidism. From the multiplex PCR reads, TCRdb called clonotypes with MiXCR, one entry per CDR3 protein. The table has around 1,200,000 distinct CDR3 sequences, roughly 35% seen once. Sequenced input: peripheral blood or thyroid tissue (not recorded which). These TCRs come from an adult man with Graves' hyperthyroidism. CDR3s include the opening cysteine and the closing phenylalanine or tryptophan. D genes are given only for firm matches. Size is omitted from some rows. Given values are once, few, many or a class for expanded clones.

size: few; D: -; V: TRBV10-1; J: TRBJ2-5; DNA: TGCGCCAGCAGTGAAAGACTTGGGGAGACCCAGTACTTC; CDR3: CASSERLGETQYF
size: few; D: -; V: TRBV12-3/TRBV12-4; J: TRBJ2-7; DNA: TGTGCCAGCAGTTTAGGGGGGGAGCTCCCCTACGAGCAGTACTTC; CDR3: CASSLGGELPYEQYF
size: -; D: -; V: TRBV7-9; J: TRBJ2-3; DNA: TGTGCCAGCAGCTTAATCCTGGGAGATACGCAGTATTTT; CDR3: CASSLILGDTQYF
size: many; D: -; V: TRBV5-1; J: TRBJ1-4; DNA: TGCGCCAGCAGCTTGGCGGGCAAAACTAATGAAAAACTGTTTTTT; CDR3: CASSLAGKTNEKLFF
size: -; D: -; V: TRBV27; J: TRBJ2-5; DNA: TGTGCCAGCAGTTTCGGCGGCCGGGGCGGGGAGACCCAGTACTTC; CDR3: CASSFGGRGGETQYF
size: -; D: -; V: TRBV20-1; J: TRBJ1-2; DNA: TGCAGTGCTAGTAAGGCGAATGGCTACACCTTC; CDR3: CSASKANGYTF
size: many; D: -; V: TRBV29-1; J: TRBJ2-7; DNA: TGCAGCGTTGAAGTTTCGCCCGACGACCAGCATTTGGCCTACGAGCAGTACTTC; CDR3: CSVEVSPDDQHLAYEQYF
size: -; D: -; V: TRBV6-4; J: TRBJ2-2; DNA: TGTGCCAGCACCTATGGGGAAACTTTGGACACCGGGGAGCTGTTTTTT; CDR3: CASTYGETLDTGELFF
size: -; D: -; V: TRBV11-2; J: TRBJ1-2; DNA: TGTGCCAGCAGCCAACAGGGATCGGGGGGCTACACCTTC; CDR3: CASSQQGSGGYTF
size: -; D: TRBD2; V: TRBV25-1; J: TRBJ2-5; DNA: TGTGCCAGCAGTGAATTTGCGGTGGCTAGCGGGTCCGAAGAGATCCAGTACTTC; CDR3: CASSEFAVASGSEEIQYF
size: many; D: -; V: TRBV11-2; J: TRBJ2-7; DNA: TGTGCCAGCAGCCGACGGGGGTACGAGCAGTACTTC; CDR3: CASSRRGYEQYF
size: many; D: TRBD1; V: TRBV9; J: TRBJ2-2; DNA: TGTGCCAGCAGCAAGCGACAGGGGCACACCGGGGAGCTGTTTTTT; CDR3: CASSKRQGHTGELFF
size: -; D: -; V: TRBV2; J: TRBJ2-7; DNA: TGTGCCAGCAAGGGGCCGGGTTCCTACGAGCAGTACTTC; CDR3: CASKGPGSYEQYF